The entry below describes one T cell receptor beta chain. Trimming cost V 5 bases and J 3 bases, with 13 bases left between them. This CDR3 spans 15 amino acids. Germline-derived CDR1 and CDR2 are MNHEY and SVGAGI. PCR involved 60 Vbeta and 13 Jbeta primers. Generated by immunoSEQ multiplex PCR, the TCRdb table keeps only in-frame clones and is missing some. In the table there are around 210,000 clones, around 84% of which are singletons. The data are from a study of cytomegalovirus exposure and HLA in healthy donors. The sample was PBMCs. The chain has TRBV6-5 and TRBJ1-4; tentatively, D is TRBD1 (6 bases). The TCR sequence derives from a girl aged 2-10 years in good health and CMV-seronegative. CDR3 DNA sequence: TGTGCCAGCAGTACACAGGGAACCCCTAATGAAAAACTGTTTTTT. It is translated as CASSTQGTPNEKLFF.